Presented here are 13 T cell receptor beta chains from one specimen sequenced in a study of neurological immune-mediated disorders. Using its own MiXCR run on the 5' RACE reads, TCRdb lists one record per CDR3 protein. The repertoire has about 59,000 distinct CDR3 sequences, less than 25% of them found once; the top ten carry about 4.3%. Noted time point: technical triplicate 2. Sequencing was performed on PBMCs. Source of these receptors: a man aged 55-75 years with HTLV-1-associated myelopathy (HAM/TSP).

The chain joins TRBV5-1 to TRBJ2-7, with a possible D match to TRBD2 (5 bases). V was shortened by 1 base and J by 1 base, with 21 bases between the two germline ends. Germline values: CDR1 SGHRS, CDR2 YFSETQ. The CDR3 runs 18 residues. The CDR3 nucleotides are TGCGCCAGCAGCTTGAGGGATGCGGATCGGAGAGGGTCCTACGAGCAGTACTTC. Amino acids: CASSLRDADRRGSYEQYF.

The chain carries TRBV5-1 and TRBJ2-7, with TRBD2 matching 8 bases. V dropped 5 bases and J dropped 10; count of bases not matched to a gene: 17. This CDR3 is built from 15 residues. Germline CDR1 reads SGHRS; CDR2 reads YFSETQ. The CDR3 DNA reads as TGCGCCAGCAGACCCTCTCTTACTAGCGGCATACCTCAGTACTTC. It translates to CASRPSLTSGIPQYF.

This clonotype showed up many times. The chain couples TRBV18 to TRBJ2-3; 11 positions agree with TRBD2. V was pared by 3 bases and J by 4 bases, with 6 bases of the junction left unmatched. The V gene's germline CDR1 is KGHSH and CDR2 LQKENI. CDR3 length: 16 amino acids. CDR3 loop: CASSPPGLAGADTQYF. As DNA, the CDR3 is TGTGCCAGCTCACCCCCCGGACTAGCGGGTGCAGATACGCAGTATTTT.

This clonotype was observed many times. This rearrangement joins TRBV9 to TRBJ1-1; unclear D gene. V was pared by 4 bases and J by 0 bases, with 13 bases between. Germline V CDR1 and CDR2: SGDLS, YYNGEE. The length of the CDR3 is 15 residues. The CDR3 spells CASSPGDIMNTEAFF. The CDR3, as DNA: TGTGCCAGCAGCCCAGGAGACATAATGAACACTGAAGCTTTCTTT.

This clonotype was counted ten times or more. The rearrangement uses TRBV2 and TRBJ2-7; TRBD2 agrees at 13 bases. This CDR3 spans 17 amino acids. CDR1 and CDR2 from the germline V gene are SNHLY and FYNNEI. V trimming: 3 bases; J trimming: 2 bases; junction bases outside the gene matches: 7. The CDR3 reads CASSDYRLAGGAYEQYF. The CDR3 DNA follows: TGTGCCAGCAGTGATTACAGACTAGCGGGAGGAGCCTACGAGCAGTACTTC.

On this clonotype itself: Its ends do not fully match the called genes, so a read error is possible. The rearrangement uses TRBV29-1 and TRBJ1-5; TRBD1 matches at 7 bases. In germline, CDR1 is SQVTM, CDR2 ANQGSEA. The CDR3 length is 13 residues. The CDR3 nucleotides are TGCAGCGTTTCCGAAGGGGGCGATCAGCCCCAGAATTTT. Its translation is CSVSEGGDQPQNF.

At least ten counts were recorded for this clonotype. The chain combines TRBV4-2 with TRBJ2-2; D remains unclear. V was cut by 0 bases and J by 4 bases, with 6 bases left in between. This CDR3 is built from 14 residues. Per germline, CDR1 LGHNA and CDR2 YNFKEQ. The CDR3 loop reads CASSQDVGTGELFF. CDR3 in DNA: TGTGCCAGCAGCCAAGATGTTGGCACCGGGGAGCTGTTTTTT.

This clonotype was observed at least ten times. CDR3 sequence reads: CASSISEVSTEAFF. In nucleotides, the CDR3 is TGCGCCAGCTCGATCAGTGAAGTGAGCACTGAAGCTTTCTTT. The V and J genes are TRBV5-1 and TRBJ1-1; D is undetermined. Germline V gene lookup returns CDR1 SGHRS and CDR2 YFSETQ. The V end lost 7 bases, the J end lost 4 bases, and 17 bases lay between the germline ends. The CDR3 has 14 amino acids. The whole variable domain, filled in from reference TRBV5-1 and TRBJ1-1, reads KAGVTQTPRYLIKTRGQQVTLSCSPISGHRSVSWYQQTPGQGLQFLFEYFSETQRNKGNFPGRFSGRQFSNSRSEMNVSTLELGDSALYLCASSISEVSTEAFFGQGTRLTVV.

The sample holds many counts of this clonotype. Here the CDR3 reads CSGRSGTSSYEQYF. CDR3 nucleotides: TGCAGCGGCCGAAGCGGAACTAGCTCCTACGAGCAGTACTTC. The chain carries TRBV29-1 and TRBJ2-7; TRBD2 might be the D (5 bases). V was shortened by 7 bases and J by 0 bases, with 16 bases between the two germline ends. The germline CDR1 and CDR2 sequences are SQVTM and ANQGSEA. The CDR3 is 14 residues long.

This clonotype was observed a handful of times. The CDR3 coding sequence is TGCAGCGTCCGCGGCCAGGGGAACACTGAAGCTTTCTTT. This sequence encodes CSVRGQGNTEAFF. The chain has TRBV29-1 and TRBJ1-1, with D possibly matching TRBD1 (5 bases). CDR1 SQVTM and CDR2 ANQGSEA come from the germline V gene. The CDR3 has 13 amino acids. Trimming pared 6 bases from V and 1 base from J, leaving 12 bases between.

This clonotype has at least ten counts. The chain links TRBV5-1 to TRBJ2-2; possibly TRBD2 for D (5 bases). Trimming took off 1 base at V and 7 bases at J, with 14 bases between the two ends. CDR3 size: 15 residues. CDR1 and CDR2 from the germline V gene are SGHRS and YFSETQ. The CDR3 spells CASSLSTMGHGELFF. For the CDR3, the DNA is TGCGCCAGCAGCTTGTCGACTATGGGTCACGGGGAGCTGTTTTTT.

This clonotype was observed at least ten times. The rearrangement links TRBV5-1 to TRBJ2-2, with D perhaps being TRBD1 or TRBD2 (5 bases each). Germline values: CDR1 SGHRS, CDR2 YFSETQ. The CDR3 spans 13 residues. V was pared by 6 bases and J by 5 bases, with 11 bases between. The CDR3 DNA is TGCGCCAGCATCGGAGAGGGGACCGGGGAGCTGTTTTTT. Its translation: CASIGEGTGELFF.

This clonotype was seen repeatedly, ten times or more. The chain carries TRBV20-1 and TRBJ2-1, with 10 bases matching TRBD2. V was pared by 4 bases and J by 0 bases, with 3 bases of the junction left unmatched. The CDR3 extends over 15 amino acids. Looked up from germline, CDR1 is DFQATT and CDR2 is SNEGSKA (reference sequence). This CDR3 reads CSANSGRISYNEQFF. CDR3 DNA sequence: TGCAGTGCTAATAGCGGGAGGATCTCCTACAATGAGCAGTTCTTC.